This TCR beta chain was identified during a study of molecular identifiers for immune sequencing clone quantification. In germline, CDR1 is SEHNR, CDR2 FQNEAQ (reference sequence). The CDR3 consists of 16 residues. To note about this clonotype: A much more abundant neighbour one base away suggests this may be a read error.

Libraries from naive CD8 cells were generated from 20,000 to 1,000,000 sorted cells (with 10%, 30% or 50% RNA). TCRdb reprocessed the PCR reads via MiXCR and lists one record per CDR3 protein. The profile shows fewer than 350,000 distinct CDR3 sequences, roughly 23% of them singletons. The source of this sequence is a human donor in good health. Some libraries in this study had Jurkat cell RNA spiked in. This sequence joins TRBV7-9 and TRBJ1-4; a possible D gene is TRBD1 (5 bases). The sample comprised naive CD8+ T cells from blood, with Jurkat cell RNA spiked in. Subset specified: FACS-sorted CD8+CD4-CCR7+CD45RA+ naive T cells. The CDR3 sequence: CASSLVLRGPYERLFF. The CDR3 nucleotides read TGTGCCAGCAGCTTAGTTTTAAGGGGCCCGTACGAAAGACTGTTTTTT.